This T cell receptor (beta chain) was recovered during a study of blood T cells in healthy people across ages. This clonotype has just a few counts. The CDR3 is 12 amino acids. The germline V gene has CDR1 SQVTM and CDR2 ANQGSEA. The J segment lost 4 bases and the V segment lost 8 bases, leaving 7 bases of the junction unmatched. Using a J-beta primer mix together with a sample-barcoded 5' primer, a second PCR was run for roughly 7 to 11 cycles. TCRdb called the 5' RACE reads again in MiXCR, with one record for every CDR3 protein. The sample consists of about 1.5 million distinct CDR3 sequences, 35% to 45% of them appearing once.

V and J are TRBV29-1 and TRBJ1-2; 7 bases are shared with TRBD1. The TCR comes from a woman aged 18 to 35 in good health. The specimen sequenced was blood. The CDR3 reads CSTDREGYGYTF. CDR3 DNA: TGCAGCACTGACAGGGAGGGCTATGGCTACACCTTC. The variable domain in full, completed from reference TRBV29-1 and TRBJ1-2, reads SAVISQKPSRDICQRGTSLTIQCQVDSQVTMMFWYRQQPGQSLTLIATANQGSEATYESGFVIDKFPISRPNLTFSTLTVSNMSPEDSSIYLCSTDREGYGYTFGSGTRLTVV.